This T cell receptor beta chain is drawn from a study of cytomegalovirus exposure and HLA in healthy donors (dated by TCRdb to the late 2010s). Regarding the research as a whole: In an earlier analysis of under 750 of the donors, 250 to 350 Gb of sequence data and 90 million to 130 million unique TCR beta sequences from about 190 million T cells were reported. Roughly 300 gigabases of sequencing data and around 90 million unique TCR sequences made up an early release that covered under 750 HLA-typed donors. The genetic ancestry cluster associated with self-reported Caucasian donors included over 80% of the 300 to 450 genotyped donors. The study aimed to test whether signatures of past pathogen exposure could be identified by cataloging public T cell receptors. The T cell repertoires of about 700 subjects were profiled by immunosequencing and related to cytomegalovirus serostatus. Along with the 666-subject first cohort, a separate validation cohort of over a hundred different subjects was used. To predict cytomegalovirus infection status, the study brought together high-throughput TCR immunosequencing, statistical association of individual TCRs with disease status, and machine learning. To study patterns of TCR occurrence, a later analysis re-analyzed previously published TCR beta repertoires from 600 to 750 donors and added high-resolution HLA genotyping. The later analysis used no new phenotypic data to find candidate immune exposures, relying instead on TCR beta sequences and their occurrence across donors. An earlier analysis of some 600 of the donors applied high-throughput TCR beta sequencing to assess whether each TCR beta V gene segment acted as functional or pseudogenic. Donor age, sex, ethnicity and CMV serostatus were compiled together with the repertoire data. In a later genetic analysis, genome-wide SNP genotypes for about three fifths of the roughly 670 donors were used, and that subset was treated as a discovery cohort. Every repertoire in the discovery cohort had been generated on one and the same sequencing platform. HLA typing included class I and class II loci at four-digit resolution. The number of donors typed differed by locus, with roughly 620-630 for A, B, C, DRB1 and DQB1, roughly 520 for DQA1, 600 to 610 for DPA1, and some 440 for DPB1. A few DR-DQ haplotypes were handled as single units for association and clustering because linkage in the cohort was strong. Among a few hundred genotyped donors of the cohort, an average of about 240,000 unique TCR beta nucleotide sequences were sequenced per donor, around 20% of them non-productive. The paper's findings and limits, for the study overall: Roughly uniform sequencing depth across donors was assumed in presence/absence analyses, although this assumption may not hold. A later genetic analysis associated a missense DCLRE1C variant with V-gene and J-gene trimming of TCR beta chains, and an independent cohort replicated the association. In a later analysis, TCR association rates were found to vary across HLA loci, with the most associated TCRs seen for DRB1 alleles and the fewest for HLA-C alleles. In a later analysis, HLA-associated TCR beta chains were found to be more clonally expanded and to have lower generation probabilities than equally common non-associated chains. Because HLA typing was missing for some donors at each locus, association tests included only the typed subset. Specific HLA alleles were associated with over 15,000 TCR beta sequences at a false discovery rate of 0.05 in a later analysis. Linkage disequilibrium might explain the correlated functional status among segregating V segments, but an unknown experimental factor could not be excluded. The earlier analysis of approximately 540 of the donors excluded fewer than 20 rarely observed V segments, including chromosome 9 orphons, because counts were too low. A few of the identified cytomegalovirus-associated TCR beta chains were confirmed in vitro to be specific for cytomegalovirus antigens. The cohort was sequenced for TCR beta chains only, and without alpha or paired-chain data the features that could be detected were limited. In an earlier analysis of fewer than 700 of the donors, most TCR beta V segments appeared in productive rearrangements about 87% or about 30% of the time, broadly matching IMGT annotations. A cluster of highly shared sequence variants was judged likely to represent a technical artifact of the sequencing pipeline. Most TCR sequences were seen in very few donors, while some public TCRs were found in many individuals. A later analysis found that most CMV-associated TCR beta chains appeared HLA-restricted, with HLA associations seemingly driven largely by CMV exposure. In a later genetic analysis, fewer N-insertions in productive TCRs were reported among donors in an Asian-associated ancestry cluster than the roughly 640-donor mean. For the cohort, immune exposure information was limited to CMV serostatus. The study gave a list of 150 to 200 TCR beta chains associated with cytomegalovirus. The classifier was reported to diagnose cytomegalovirus status with high specificity and sensitivity in both the original and validation cohorts. The 87-base-pair reads could not distinguish some IMGT-functional V segments, including TRBV6-2 and TRBV6-3, so those segments were excluded. Assigning TCR associations to individual alleles was difficult when HLA alleles, especially DR and DQ, strongly co-occurred. It was suggested by the authors that the approach could potentially be generalized to other disease states and immunological phenotypes. According to a later analysis, parvovirus B19, influenza, CMV and Epstein-Barr virus appeared linked to several top co-occurrence clusters. A further reported finding was that TCR beta sequences accurately predicted the HLA-A and HLA-B alleles for most subjects in the first cohort.

Note on this clone: The target of this receptor is not known. No much larger clone is present one base from it, and per-base qualities are unavailable.

The CDR3 holds 15 amino acids from the cysteine to the phenylalanine. CDR3 DNA only is kept here, 45 bases in frame from base 1. The germline V gene supplies CDR1 MDHEN and CDR2 SYDVKM. V drops 3 bases and J drops 6 bases, leaving 12 bases in between. Receptor amplification or capture employed the immunoSEQ multiplex PCR assay. The multiplex PCR relied on a mix of 60 forward primers for TCR Vbeta segments and 13 reverse primers for TCR Jbeta segments. A multiplex PCR assay on genomic DNA amplified the CDR3 region of rearranged TCR beta genes. Amplified TCR beta libraries were sequenced as 87-base-pair reads on the Illumina HiSeq System. From the authors' description of their analysis: Across the 640 or so repertoires, a later analysis counted tens of millions of unique TCR beta chains, 9 million to 14 million of which were shared by at least two donors. Raw reads were error-corrected and collapsed into unique sequences with a nearest-neighbor algorithm that merged closely related sequences to remove PCR and sequencing errors. To assign V, D and J gene segments, CDR3 sequences were aligned to IMGT reference sequences. For a sequence to be retained, at least a six-nucleotide match to both a V gene segment and a J gene segment was required. A rearrangement was called productive if the CDR3 had no stop codons and remained in frame with V and J, and every other rearrangement was called non-productive. CDR3 was defined by IMGT convention, running from the second conserved V-encoded cysteine to the conserved J-encoded phenylalanine. Sequences without an unambiguous match to a single V gene segment were excluded from the earlier analysis of about 600 of the donors. An earlier analysis of about 590 of the donors classified V segments as functional when productive rearrangements were above 56.7% and as segregating when the standard deviation between donors was above 5%. To diagnose cytomegalovirus status from the catalog of TCR beta chain sequences, a statistical classification framework was built. V and J gene assignment, in a later analysis, came from comparing TCR nucleotide sequences with IMGT/GENE-DB human TR gene sequences. A later analysis assigned CDR3 sequences and most-parsimonious VDJ recombination scenarios with the TCRdist pipeline. In a later analysis, every TCR beta chain was defined by the combination of its CDR3 amino acid sequence and its V-gene family, and reads without a unique V-gene family were dropped. As a way to deal with suspected cross-contamination and a sequencing artifact, a later analysis dropped 450 to 600 nucleotide sequences that were highly shared and had low generation probability. A later analysis calculated a clonal expansion index for each public chain from normalized within-repertoire ranks of inferred template counts. In a later analysis, generation probabilities were computed with a VDJ recombination model fitted to out-of-frame rearrangements, and the resulting probabilities were checked against IGoR. In a later analysis, TCR-TCR, TCR-HLA and TCR-CMV co-occurrence was scored with hypergeometric tests, and a repertoire-size bias correction was applied to TCR pairs. A later analysis estimated false discovery rates by permuting HLA or CMV assignments 20 times. In a later analysis, co-occurring TCRs were grouped using DBSCAN, and TCRdist sequence similarity was added for clustering within HLA-allele-positive subsets. Repertoires with fewer than 30,000 or more than 120,000 public chains, plus five repertoires with anomalous nucleotide sharing, were excluded from co-occurrence clustering. This immuneACCESS table, as held by TCRdb, lists in-frame sequences with V and J called but not all clones. Of the missing ones, under half trace to an unresolved V gene in checked studies; the others have no known cause. Clone size and the V and J calls come from that table; the DNA yielded D and trimming. For this sample there are 140,000 to 150,000 clones; 75% to 80% appear just once. Less than 3.5% of the sample lies in the top ten.

The cohort was made up of about 670 healthy bone marrow donors. All cohort members were sampled while nominally healthy, although unrecorded immune exposures were likely present. The donor was CMV seropositive and was included in the group of 250 to 350 seropositive cohort members. A peripheral blood sample was collected from each donor, and TCR beta sequencing was performed on peripheral blood mononuclear cells. Genomic DNA was extracted from the blood cell samples with the Qiagen DNeasy Blood Extraction Kit. The sequence was obtained from a man aged 35 to 55 in good health and CMV-seropositive. The sequencing sample was made of PBMCs. This chain is built from TRBV28 and TRBJ1-6, and the D gene may be TRBD1, 6 bases matching. The CDR3 here reads CASSLGTGINSPLHF. DNA sequence: TGTGCCAGCAGTTTGGGTACAGGGATTAATTCACCCCTCCACTTT.